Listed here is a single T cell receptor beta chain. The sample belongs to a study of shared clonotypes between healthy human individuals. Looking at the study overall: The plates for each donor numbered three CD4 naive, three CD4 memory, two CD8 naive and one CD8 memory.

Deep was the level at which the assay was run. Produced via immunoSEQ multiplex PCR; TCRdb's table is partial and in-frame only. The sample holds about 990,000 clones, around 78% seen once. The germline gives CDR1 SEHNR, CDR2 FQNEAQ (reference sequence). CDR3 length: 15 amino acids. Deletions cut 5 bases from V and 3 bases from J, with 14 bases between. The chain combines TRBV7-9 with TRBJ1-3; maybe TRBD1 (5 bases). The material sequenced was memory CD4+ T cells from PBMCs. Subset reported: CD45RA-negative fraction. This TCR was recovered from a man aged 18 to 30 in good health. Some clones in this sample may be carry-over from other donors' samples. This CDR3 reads CASSRIEGLGNTIYF. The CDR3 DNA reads TGTGCCAGCAGCCGGATTGAGGGGCTTGGAAACACCATATATTTT. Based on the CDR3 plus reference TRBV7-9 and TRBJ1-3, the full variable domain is DTGVSQNPRHKITKRGQNVTFRCDPISEHNRLYWYRQTLGQGPEFLTYFQNEAQLEKSRLLSDRFSAERPKGSFSTLEIQRTEQGDSAMYLCASSRIEGLGNTIYFGEGSWLTVV.